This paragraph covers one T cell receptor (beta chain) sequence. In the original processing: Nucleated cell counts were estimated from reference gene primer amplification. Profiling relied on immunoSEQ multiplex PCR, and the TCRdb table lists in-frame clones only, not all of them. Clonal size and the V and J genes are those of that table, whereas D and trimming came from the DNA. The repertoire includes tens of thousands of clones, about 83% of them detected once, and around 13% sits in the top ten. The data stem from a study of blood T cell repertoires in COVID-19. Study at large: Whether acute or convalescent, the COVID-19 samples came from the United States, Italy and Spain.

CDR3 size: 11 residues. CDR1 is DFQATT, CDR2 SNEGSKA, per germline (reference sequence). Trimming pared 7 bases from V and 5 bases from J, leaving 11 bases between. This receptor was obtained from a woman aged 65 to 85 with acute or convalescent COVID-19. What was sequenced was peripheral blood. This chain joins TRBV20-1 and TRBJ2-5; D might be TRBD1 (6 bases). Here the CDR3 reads CSGGPRETQYF. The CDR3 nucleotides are TGCAGTGGGGGGCCGAGGGAGACCCAGTACTTC.